This T cell receptor (beta chain) was captured by sequencing in a study of blood T cell repertoires in COVID-19. In the authors' workflow: Reference gene primer amplification gave nucleated cell count estimates. The method was immunoSEQ multiplex PCR; TCRdb's version includes in-frame clones alone and lacks a portion of them. V and J calls and clone size are given by that table; D and trimming were obtained from the DNA. The sample yields around 60,000 clones, about 81% seen once. This CDR3 spans 15 amino acids. J was trimmed by 11 bases and V by 0 bases; bases with no gene match: 12. CDR1 is SGHVS and CDR2 is FQNEAQ in the germline V gene.

This clonotype was sampled from a man older than 75 with acute or convalescent COVID-19. The specimen sequenced was peripheral blood. The chain links TRBV7-8 to TRBJ1-1, with 7 bases aligning to TRBD1. The CDR3 protein is CASSLAAGGIISAFF. The CDR3 DNA sequence: TGTGCCAGCAGCTTAGCGGCAGGGGGTATAATTTCGGCTTTCTTT.